This T cell receptor (beta chain) appears in the sequencing data of a study of cytomegalovirus exposure and HLA in healthy donors. Study-wide points: In a later analysis, V- and J-gene trimming of beta chains associated with a DCLRE1C missense variant, replicated independently.

Unmatched junction bases numbered 7, after V lost 6 bases and J lost 7 bases. The germline V gene has CDR1 SNHLY and CDR2 FYNNEI. The CDR3 contains 15 residues. Details on this clone: Its antigen is unidentified.

Amplification used 60 Vbeta primers and 13 Jbeta primers. Sequenced by immunoSEQ multiplex PCR; TCRdb stores in-frame clones only, minus some. The table has 100,000 or so clones, 74% seen once. The sequenced sample consisted of PBMCs. The chain recombines TRBV2 with TRBJ2-1; 12 nucleotides agree with TRBD2. This clonotype was sampled from a human donor in good health. CDR3 sequence reads: CASRLLAGGGNEQFF. The CDR3 DNA is TGTGCCAGCAGGCTACTAGCGGGAGGTGGAAATGAGCAGTTCTTC.